These T cell receptor beta chains were read from a single sample in a study of cytomegalovirus exposure and HLA in healthy donors. Profiling relied on immunoSEQ multiplex PCR, and the TCRdb table lists in-frame clones only, not all of them. The table has some 240,000 clones, more than 75% seen once. The sequenced material came from PBMCs. Receptor source: a male donor in good health and CMV-seronegative. Each CDR3 is given without its conserved first and last residue.

j_call,v_call,cdr3_aa
TRBJ2-5,TRBV15,ATSREIAGARQETQY
TRBJ2-1,TRBV27,ASSPRTRANEQF
TRBJ1-1,TRBV10-3,ATRDSSNTEAF
TRBJ2-3,TRBV5-1,ASSPDGGGTDTQY
TRBJ1-5,TRBV19,ARPLGCNQPQH
TRBJ2-3,TRBV5-1,ASSLGLAGDSDTQY
TRBJ1-2,TRBV28,ASSSLRQGLNYGYT
TRBJ1-4,TRBV19,ASSIPGQINEKLF
TRBJ2-1,TRBV7-6,ASSQSNNEQF
TRBJ1-6,TRBV7-9,ASSPKGGGGSPLH
TRBJ2-5,TRBV7-9,ASSLGDRGPQETQY
TRBJ2-3,TRBV19,ASSIVTSSTDTQY
TRBJ1-2,TRBV28,ASSPYRDSQGYT
TRBJ2-3,TRBV15,ATSSARAADTQY
TRBJ2-7,TRBV19,ASSIDRGYEQY
TRBJ1-1,TRBV6-5,ASSYGFAENTEAF
TRBJ2-5,TRBV29-1,SVKDRVGETQY
TRBJ2-1,TRBV16,ASSQMAGQTDNEQF
TRBJ2-1,TRBV19,ASMGPGLVQEQF
TRBJ1-1,TRBV6-4,ASTLRAGETEAF
TRBJ1-2,TRBV7-9,ASSLQINYGYT
TRBJ1-1,TRBV19,ASSMRGRDTEAF
TRBJ2-3,TRBV14,ASSQDGASGHTQY
TRBJ2-7,TRBV7-2,ASSRDRSSYEQY
TRBJ2-2,TRBV9,ASSQGTGNTGELF
TRBJ1-1,TRBV2,ASRESQGAWTEAF
TRBJ2-3,TRBV11-2,ASSLAGGVAY
TRBJ2-7,TRBV7-9,ASSEGAYEQY
TRBJ2-1,TRBV14,ASSLGLARNEQF
TRBJ2-2,TRBV10-3,AISESAREGLGSGELF
TRBJ1-1,TRBV18,ASSPPSGVGGAF
TRBJ1-1,TRBV27,ASTRSTGNTEAF
TRBJ2-1,TRBV28,ASSQPQGSYNEQF
TRBJ1-4,TRBV6-4,ASSDSAGARNEKLF
TRBJ1-1,TRBV28,ASSLLAAEAF
TRBJ2-7,TRBV10-3,AISEVAYEQY
TRBJ2-7,TRBV6-5,ASSSGTSGKTYEQY
TRBJ1-5,TRBV29-1,SVGGGTNQPQH
TRBJ1-1,TRBV5-4,ASSPGQGTEAF
TRBJ2-7,TRBV18,ASSTDRSSYEQY
TRBJ2-1,TRBV19,ASSSRLAGGDEQF
TRBJ2-2,TRBV5-6,ASRLRGGGNTGELF
TRBJ2-2,TRBV11-2,ASSYTTSGSLGELF
TRBJ2-2,TRBV4-2,ASSQEGGRITGELF
TRBJ2-2,TRBV2,ASSPGRVLPGELF
TRBJ1-4,TRBV18,ASSPGTGNEKLF
TRBJ1-5,TRBV4-1,ASSQTGTQYSNQPQH
TRBJ1-2,TRBV5-1,ASSLVARGGYT
TRBJ1-1,TRBV28,ASSPAGTGSREAF
TRBJ1-5,TRBV6-1,ASRFVPGGNQPQH
TRBJ2-1,TRBV29-1,SVVTGGLDNEQF
.,TRBV10-2,ASSDQGYEQY
TRBJ1-1,TRBV19,ASSIMAGGPAF
TRBJ1-2,TRBV19,ASSPTGFGYT
TRBJ1-1,TRBV19,ASSIGGASTEAF
TRBJ2-3,TRBV7-7,ASSSGTGRSDTQY
TRBJ2-1,TRBV9,ASSRGSGRETYNEQF
TRBJ2-7,TRBV11-3,ASSLGGQGADEQY